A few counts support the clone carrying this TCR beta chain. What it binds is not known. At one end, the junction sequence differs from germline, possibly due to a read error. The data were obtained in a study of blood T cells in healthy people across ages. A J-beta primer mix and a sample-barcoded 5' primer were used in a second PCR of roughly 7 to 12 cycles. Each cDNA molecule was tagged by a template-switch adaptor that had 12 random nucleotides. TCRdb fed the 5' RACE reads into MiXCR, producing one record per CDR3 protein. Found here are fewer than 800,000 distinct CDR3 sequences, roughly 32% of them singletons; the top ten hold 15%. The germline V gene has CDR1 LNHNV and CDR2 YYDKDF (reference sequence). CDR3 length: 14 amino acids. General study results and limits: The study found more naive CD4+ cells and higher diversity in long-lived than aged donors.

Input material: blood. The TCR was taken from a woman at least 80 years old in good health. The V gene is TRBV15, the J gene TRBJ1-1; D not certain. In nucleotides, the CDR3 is TGTGCCACCAGCGGAGATAGAATGAACACTGAAGCTTTCTTT. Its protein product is CATSGDRMNTEAFF.